Shown below are 6 T cell receptor beta chains from a single sample sequenced in a study of blood T cell repertoires in COVID-19. The protocol was immunoSEQ multiplex PCR, while the TCRdb copy is restricted to in-frame clones and leaves out a portion. The sample lists about 120,000 clones; 71% were seen once. The sequencing input was peripheral blood. These receptor sequences come from a human donor with acute or convalescent COVID-19. The donor label of this sample is uncertain.

This clone was seen a single time. The chain recombines TRBV11-2 with TRBJ2-3, with D possibly being TRBD1 (7 bases). Germline loops: CDR1 SGHAT, CDR2 FQNNGV. This CDR3 region has 17 residues. V lost 5 bases, J lost 0 bases, and 18 bases lay in between. CDR3 coding DNA: TGTGCCAGCAGCCTCCAGGGGGGAGGATTTAGCACAGATACGCAGTATTTT. Amino acid sequence: CASSLQGGGFSTDTQYF. The whole variable domain, remainder taken from reference TRBV11-2 and TRBJ2-3, is EAGVAQSPRYKIIEKRQSVAFWCNPISGHATLYWYQQILGQGPKLLIQFQNNGVVDDSQLPKDRFSAERLKGVDSTLKIQPAKLEDSAVYLCASSLQGGGFSTDTQYFGPGTRLTVL.

The V call is TRBV2, the J call TRBJ2-3, with 8 bases identical to TRBD1. The CDR3 runs 15 residues. The germline V gene encodes CDR1 SNHLY and CDR2 FYNNEI. V shed 2 bases, J shed 2 bases, and the junction held 3 bases outside the gene matches. The DNA for the CDR3 is TGTGCCAGCAGTGAAAGGGGACAGGACACAGATACGCAGTATTTT. This codes for CASSERGQDTDTQYF.

The genes are TRBV6-5 and TRBJ2-5, with TRBD1 matching 8 bases. Germline-derived CDR1 and CDR2 are MNHEY and SVGAGI. The CDR3 spans 16 residues. The V gene end was trimmed by 4 bases and the J gene end by 0 bases; junction bases not matched to a gene: 7. For the CDR3, the DNA is TGTGCCAGCAGTTCTCAGGGGGCTATGTACCAAGAGACCCAGTACTTC. Its translation is CASSSQGAMYQETQYF.

DNA for the CDR3: TGTGCCAGCAGCAAAGGTGACAGATTGACCTTAAACTATGGCTACACCTTC. It specifies CASSKGDRLTLNYGYTF. This chain joins TRBV21-1 and TRBJ1-2; the table's D call TRBD1 went unverified against the DNA. TRBV21-1 is marked as a pseudogene. There are 17 residues in the CDR3.

This clone appeared once. The rearrangement joins TRBV6-1 to TRBJ1-2; a possible D gene is TRBD1 (5 bases). Trimming removed 2 bases from V and 8 bases from J, with 9 bases in between. The CDR3 spans 12 residues. Germline V gene lookup returns CDR1 MNHNS and CDR2 SASEGT. The CDR3 coding sequence is TGTGCCAGCAGTGAATGGGGCATAGGCTACACCTTC. This encodes CASSEWGIGYTF.

Written as DNA, the CDR3 is TGTGCCAGCAGTCCACGACAGGGAGCCTACGAGCAGTACTTC. As protein: CASSPRQGAYEQYF. This chain uses TRBV6-5 with TRBJ2-7, with TRBD1 matching over 7 bases. This CDR3 is built from 14 residues. Looked up from germline, CDR1 is MNHEY and CDR2 is SVGAGI. J lost 2 bases, V lost 5 bases, and 6 bases had no gene match.